The rows below give T cell receptor beta chains drawn from one sample of a study of T cell changes during pregnancy in multiple sclerosis. Profiled with immunoSEQ multiplex PCR; TCRdb holds only in-frame clones, not every one. The sample comprises 60,000 to 70,000 clones, about nine tenths of which are singletons, and over 1% rests with the top ten. Sequencing was performed on peripheral blood, taken after pregnancy. These receptors came from a female donor in good health, enrolled as a control in a pregnancy study. Both conserved end residues are part of each CDR3. A D gene is named only where the DNA matches it firmly. The size entry is marked missing in some rows and otherwise reads once, few, many or a size class.

clone size	J gene	D gene	V gene	CDR3 protein	CDR3 DNA
-	TRBJ2-1	-	TRBV14	CASSQDGLAGWDNEQFF	TGTGCCAGCAGCCAAGATGGGCTAGCTGGCTGGGACAATGAGCAGTTCTTC
-	TRBJ1-2	-	TRBV7-9	CASSFAGEGFGYTF	TGTGCCAGCAGCTTCGCAGGGGAGGGGTTTGGCTACACCTTC
-	TRBJ1-5	-	TRBV19	CASSISNQPQHF	TGTGCCAGTAGTATATCTAATCAGCCCCAGCATTTT
-	TRBJ2-3	TRBD1	TRBV27	CASSLAGGFADTQYF	TGTGCCAGCAGTTTGGCAGGGGGCTTTGCAGATACGCAGTATTTT
-	TRBJ1-6	-	TRBV7-9	CASSQTTTGSSYNSPLHF	TGTGCCAGCAGCCAGACCACGACAGGCAGCTCCTATAATTCACCCCTCCACTTT
-	TRBJ2-1	TRBD2	TRBV5-6	CASSRSGGTYNEQFF	TGTGCCAGCAGCCGTAGCGGGGGAACCTACAATGAGCAGTTCTTC
-	TRBJ2-6	-	TRBV9	CASSVVPRASGANVLTF	TGTGCCAGCAGCGTAGTTCCCAGGGCCTCTGGGGCCAACGTCCTGACTTTC
once	TRBJ2-2	-	TRBV5-1	CASSLGGANTGELFF	TGCGCCAGCAGCTTGGGGGGCGCGAACACCGGGGAGCTGTTTTTT
-	TRBJ1-2	-	TRBV19	CASSITGSGYTF	TGTGCCAGTAGTATTACCGGGAGCGGCTACACCTTC
-	TRBJ1-4	-	TRBV2	CASSEQAPNEKLFF	TGTGCCAGCAGTGAACAGGCCCCTAATGAAAAACTGTTTTTT
-	TRBJ2-3	TRBD2	TRBV19	CASKDSGGGFRSTDTQYF	TGTGCCAGTAAAGATAGCGGGGGGGGATTTCGAAGCACAGATACGCAGTATTTT
-	TRBJ2-5	TRBD2	TRBV11-3	CASSPRTSGGADETQYF	TGTGCCAGCAGCCCTAGGACTAGCGGGGGGGCTGATGAGACCCAGTACTTC
-	TRBJ1-4	TRBD1	TRBV11-2	CASSTGAPNEKLFF	TGTGCCAGCAGCACAGGGGCGCCTAATGAAAAACTGTTTTTT
-	TRBJ1-6	TRBD1	TRBV30	CAWRGQTLTGSPLHF	TGTGCCTGGAGGGGACAGACTCTTACAGGGTCACCCCTCCACTTT
-	TRBJ2-5	TRBD2	TRBV29-1	CSVDQRGPQETQYF	TGCAGCGTTGACCAGCGGGGACCACAAGAGACCCAGTACTTC
-	TRBJ1-6	TRBD1	TRBV15	CATRGQVDSPLHF	TGTGCCACCCGGGGACAGGTCGATTCACCCCTCCACTTT
-	TRBJ1-5	-	TRBV19	CASSIYRDQPQHF	TGTGCCAGTAGTATATATCGGGATCAGCCCCAGCATTTT
once	TRBJ2-7	TRBD1	TRBV18	CASSPPGQGVAYEQYF	TGTGCCAGCTCACCACCGGGACAGGGGGTAGCCTACGAGCAGTACTTC
-	TRBJ2-5	-	TRBV10-3	CAIRSGDRETQYF	TGTGCCATCCGATCAGGGGATAGAGAGACCCAGTACTTC
-	TRBJ1-2	-	TRBV27	CASSTYPGHNYGYTF	TGTGCCAGCAGTACCTACCCGGGACACAACTATGGCTACACCTTC
-	TRBJ2-3	-	TRBV6-5	CASSQNRDTQYF	TGTGCCAGCAGCCAAAATCGGGATACGCAGTATTTT
-	TRBJ1-1	TRBD1	TRBV18	CASSRDRGARVADSEAFF	TGTGCCAGCTCACGGGACAGGGGAGCGCGGGTCGCTGACTCTGAAGCTTTCTTT